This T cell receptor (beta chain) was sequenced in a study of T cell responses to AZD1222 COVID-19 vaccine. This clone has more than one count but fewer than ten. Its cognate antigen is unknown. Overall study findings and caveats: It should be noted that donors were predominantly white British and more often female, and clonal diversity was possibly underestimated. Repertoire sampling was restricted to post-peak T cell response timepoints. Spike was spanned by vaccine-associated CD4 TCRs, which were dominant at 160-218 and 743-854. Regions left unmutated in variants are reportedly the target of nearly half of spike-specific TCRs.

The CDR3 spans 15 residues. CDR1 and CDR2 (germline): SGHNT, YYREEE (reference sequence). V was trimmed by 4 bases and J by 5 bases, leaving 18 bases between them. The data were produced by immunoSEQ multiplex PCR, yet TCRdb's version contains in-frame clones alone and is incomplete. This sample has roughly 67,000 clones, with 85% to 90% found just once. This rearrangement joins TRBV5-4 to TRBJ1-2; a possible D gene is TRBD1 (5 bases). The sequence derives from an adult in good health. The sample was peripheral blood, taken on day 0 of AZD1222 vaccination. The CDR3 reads CASSVQGAGDYGYTF. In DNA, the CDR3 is TGTGCCAGCAGCGTGCAGGGCGCGGGTGATTATGGCTACACCTTC.